This T cell receptor (beta chain) was captured in a study of PD-1 blockade in classical Hodgkin lymphoma. Notes on the study in general: Exclusion was applied to patients who started nivolumab under 1 year after ASCT. TCR diversity rose significantly by C4D1 in CD4+ but not CD8+ cells.

Sequencing was performed with immunoSEQ multiplex PCR; in TCRdb, only in-frame clones are kept and a portion is missing. The sample yields tens of thousands of clones, about 89% seen once. A note on this clone: Its matching antigen is unknown.

CDR1 and CDR2 from the germline V gene are MNHEY and SVGAGI. The CDR3 spans 15 residues. J was trimmed by 1 base and V by 1 base; bases with no gene match: 3. Each patient's relapse followed autologous stem cell transplantation, and brentuximab vedotin exposure varied. This TCR came from a human donor with classical Hodgkin lymphoma. Sample: peripheral blood mononuclear cells (PBMCs), taken at baseline. J is TRBJ2-7 and V is TRBV6-5; TRBD1 aligns across 8 bases. CDR3 nucleotides: TGTGCCAGCAGTTACTACAGGGGGGTTTCCTACGAGCAGTACTTC. Its translation: CASSYYRGVSYEQYF.